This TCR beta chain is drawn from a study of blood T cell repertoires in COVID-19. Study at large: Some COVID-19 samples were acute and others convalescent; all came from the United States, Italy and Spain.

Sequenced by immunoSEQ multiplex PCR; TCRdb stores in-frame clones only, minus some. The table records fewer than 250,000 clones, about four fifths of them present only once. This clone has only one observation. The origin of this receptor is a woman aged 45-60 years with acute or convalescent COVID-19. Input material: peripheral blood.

The CDR3 reads CASSSPTTGPGGDDTQYF. CDR3 DNA: TGTGCCAGCAGTTCACCCACTACTGGACCCGGCGGGGATGATACGCAGTATTTT. The rearrangement joins TRBV27 to TRBJ2-3; TRBD2 might be the D (6 bases). V was shortened by 4 bases and J by 6 bases, with 26 bases between the two germline ends. Germline V gives CDR1 MNHEY, CDR2 SMNVEV (reference sequence). The CDR3 length is 18 residues.